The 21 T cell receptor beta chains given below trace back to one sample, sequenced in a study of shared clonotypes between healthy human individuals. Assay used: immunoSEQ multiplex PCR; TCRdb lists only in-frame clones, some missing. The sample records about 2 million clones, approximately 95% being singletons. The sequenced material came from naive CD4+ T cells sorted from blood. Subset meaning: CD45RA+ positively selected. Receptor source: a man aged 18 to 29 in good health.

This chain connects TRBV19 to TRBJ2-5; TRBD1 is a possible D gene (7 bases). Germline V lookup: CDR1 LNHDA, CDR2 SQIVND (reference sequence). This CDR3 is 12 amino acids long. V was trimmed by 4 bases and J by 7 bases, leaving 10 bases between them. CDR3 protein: CASSNQGGTQYF. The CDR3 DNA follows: TGTGCCAGTAGTAACCAGGGGGGGACCCAGTACTTC.

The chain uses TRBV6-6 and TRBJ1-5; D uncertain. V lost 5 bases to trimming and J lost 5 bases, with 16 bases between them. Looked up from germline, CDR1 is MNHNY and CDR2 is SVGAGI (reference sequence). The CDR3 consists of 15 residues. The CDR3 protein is CASSAWGGRDQPQHF. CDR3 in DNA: TGTGCCAGCAGTGCATGGGGAGGAAGAGATCAGCCCCAGCATTTT.

In DNA, the CDR3 is TGTGCCAGCACCGATAGGGACAGAGCAACGGACGCCCAGTACTTC. This translates into CASTDRDRATDAQYF. This chain uses TRBV6-6 with TRBJ2-5, with 7 bases fitting TRBD1. CDR1 MNHNY and CDR2 SVGAGI come from the germline V gene (reference sequence). Germline trimming cut 7 bases from V and 9 bases from J; bases unmatched to any gene: 17. CDR3 size: 15 residues.

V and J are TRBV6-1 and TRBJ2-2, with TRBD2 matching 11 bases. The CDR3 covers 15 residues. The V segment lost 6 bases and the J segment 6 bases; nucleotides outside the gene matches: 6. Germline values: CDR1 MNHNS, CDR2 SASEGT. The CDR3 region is CASRPTSGVSGELFF. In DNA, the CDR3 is TGTGCCAGCAGGCCGACTAGCGGGGTGTCCGGGGAGCTGTTTTTT.

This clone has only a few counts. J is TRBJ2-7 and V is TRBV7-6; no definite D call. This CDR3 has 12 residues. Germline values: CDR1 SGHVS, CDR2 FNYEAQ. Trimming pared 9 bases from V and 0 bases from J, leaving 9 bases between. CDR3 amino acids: CASGASSYEQYF. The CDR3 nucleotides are TGTGCCAGTGGCGCTAGCTCCTACGAGCAGTACTTC.

This chain's CDR3 is CASSHDRAGSYGYTF. CDR3 bases: TGTGCCAGCAGCCACGACAGGGCAGGGTCCTATGGCTACACCTTC. J is TRBJ1-2 and V is TRBV5-4; TRBD1 aligns across 7 bases. Germline V gene lookup returns CDR1 SGHNT and CDR2 YYREEE (reference sequence). This CDR3 is built from 15 residues. V lost 4 bases and J lost 4; bases outside the gene matches: 10.

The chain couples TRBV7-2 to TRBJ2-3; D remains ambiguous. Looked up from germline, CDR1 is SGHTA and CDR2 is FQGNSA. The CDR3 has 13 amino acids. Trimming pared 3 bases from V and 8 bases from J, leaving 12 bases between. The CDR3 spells CASSLPWPLTQYF. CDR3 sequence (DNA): TGTGCCAGCAGCTTGCCCTGGCCCCTTACGCAGTATTTT.

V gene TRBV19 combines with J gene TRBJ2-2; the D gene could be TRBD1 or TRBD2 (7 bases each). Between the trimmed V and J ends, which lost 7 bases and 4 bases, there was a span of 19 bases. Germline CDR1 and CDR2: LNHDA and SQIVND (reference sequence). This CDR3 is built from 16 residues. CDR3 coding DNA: TGTGCCAGTATGGATTTCAGGGGGGGCCGCACCGGGGAGCTGTTTTTT. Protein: CASMDFRGGRTGELFF.

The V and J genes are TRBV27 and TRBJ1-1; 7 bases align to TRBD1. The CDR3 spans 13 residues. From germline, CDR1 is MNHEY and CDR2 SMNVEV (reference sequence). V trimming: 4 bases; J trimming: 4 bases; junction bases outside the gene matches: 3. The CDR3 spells CASSSPGGTEAFF. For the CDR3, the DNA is TGTGCCAGCAGTTCACCAGGGGGCACTGAAGCTTTCTTT.

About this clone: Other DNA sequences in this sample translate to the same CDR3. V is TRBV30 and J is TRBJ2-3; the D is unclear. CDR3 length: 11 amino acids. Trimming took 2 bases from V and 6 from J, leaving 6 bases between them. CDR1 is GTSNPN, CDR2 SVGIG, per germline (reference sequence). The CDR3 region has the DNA TGTGCCTGGAGTACGGAGGATACGCAGTATTTT. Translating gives CAWSTEDTQYF.

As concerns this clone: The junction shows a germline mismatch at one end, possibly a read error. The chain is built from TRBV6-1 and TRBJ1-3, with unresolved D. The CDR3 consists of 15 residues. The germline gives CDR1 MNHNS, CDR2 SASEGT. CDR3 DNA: TGTGCCACCTGGGCGGTCCCGATGTCTGAAAACACCATATATTTT. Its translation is CATWAVPMSENTIYF.

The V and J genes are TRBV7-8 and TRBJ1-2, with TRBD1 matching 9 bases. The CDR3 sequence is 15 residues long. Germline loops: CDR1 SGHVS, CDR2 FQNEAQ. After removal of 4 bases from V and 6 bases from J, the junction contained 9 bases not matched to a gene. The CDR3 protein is CASSSIGQGLHGYTF. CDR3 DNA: TGTGCCAGCAGCTCAATCGGACAGGGGTTGCATGGCTACACCTTC.

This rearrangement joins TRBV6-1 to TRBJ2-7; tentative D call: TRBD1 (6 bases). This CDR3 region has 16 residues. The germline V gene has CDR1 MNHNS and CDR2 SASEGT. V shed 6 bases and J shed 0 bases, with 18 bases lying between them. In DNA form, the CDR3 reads TGTGCCAGCAGGGAACGAGACAGGCAGAGCTCCTACGAGCAGTACTTC. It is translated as CASRERDRQSSYEQYF.

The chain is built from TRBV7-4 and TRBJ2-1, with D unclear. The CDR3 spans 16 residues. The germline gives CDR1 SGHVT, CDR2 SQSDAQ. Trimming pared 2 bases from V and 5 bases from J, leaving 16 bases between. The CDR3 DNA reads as TGTGCCAGCAGCTTACAAGCCACCCAACTCAACAATGAGCAGTTCTTC. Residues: CASSLQATQLNNEQFF.

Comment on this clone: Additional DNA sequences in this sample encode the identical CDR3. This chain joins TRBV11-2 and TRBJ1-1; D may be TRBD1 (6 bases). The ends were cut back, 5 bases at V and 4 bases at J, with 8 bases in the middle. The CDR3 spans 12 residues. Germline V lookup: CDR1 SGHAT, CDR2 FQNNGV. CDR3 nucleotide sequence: TGTGCCAGCAGCCAAGGGGGCACTGAAGCTTTCTTT. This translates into CASSQGGTEAFF.

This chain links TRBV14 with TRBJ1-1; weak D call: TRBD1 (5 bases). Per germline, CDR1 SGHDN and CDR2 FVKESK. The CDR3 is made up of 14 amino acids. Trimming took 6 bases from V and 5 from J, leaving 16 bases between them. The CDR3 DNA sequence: TGTGCCAGCAGTGAGGACCCCGGGGGGACTGAAGCTTTCTTT. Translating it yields CASSEDPGGTEAFF.

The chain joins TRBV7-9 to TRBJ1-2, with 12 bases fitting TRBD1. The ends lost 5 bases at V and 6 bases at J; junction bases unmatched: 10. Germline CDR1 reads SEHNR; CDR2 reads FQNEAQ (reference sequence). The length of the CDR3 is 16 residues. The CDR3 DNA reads TGTGCCAGCAGCCGAGTGCCGGGACAGGGGGCGGATGGCTACACCTTC. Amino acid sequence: CASSRVPGQGADGYTF.

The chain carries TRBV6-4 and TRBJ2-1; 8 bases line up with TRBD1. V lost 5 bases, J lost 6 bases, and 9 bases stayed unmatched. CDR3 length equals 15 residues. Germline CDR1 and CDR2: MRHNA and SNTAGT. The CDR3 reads CASSPGTGGPNEQFF. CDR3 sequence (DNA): TGTGCCAGCAGTCCCGGAACAGGGGGACCCAATGAGCAGTTCTTC.

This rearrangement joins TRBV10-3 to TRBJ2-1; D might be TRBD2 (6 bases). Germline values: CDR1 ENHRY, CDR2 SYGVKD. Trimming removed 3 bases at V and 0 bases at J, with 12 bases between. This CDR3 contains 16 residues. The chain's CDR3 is CAISDLTRSSYNEQFF. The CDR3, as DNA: TGTGCCATCAGTGACCTGACTAGAAGCTCCTACAATGAGCAGTTCTTC.

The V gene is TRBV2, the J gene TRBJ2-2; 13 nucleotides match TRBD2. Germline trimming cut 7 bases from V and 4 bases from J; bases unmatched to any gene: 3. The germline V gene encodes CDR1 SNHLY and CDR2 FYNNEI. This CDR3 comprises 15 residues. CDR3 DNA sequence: TGTGCCAGCACCCGGACTAGCGGGGGCACCGGGGAGCTGTTTTTT. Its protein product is CASTRTSGGTGELFF.

CDR3 loop: CASSDPTALMGEQYF. DNA of the CDR3: TGCGCCAGCAGTGACCCGACGGCTTTGATGGGCGAGCAGTACTTC. The chain employs TRBV10-2 and TRBJ2-7; D is ambiguous. CDR3 length: 15 residues. V lost 3 bases to trimming and J lost 6 bases, with 18 bases between them. CDR1 is WSHSY and CDR2 is SAAADI in the germline V gene.